The rows below give T cell receptor beta chains drawn from one sample of a study of blood T cell repertoires in COVID-19. Using immunoSEQ multiplex PCR, the repertoire was profiled, and TCRdb retains in-frame clones only, with some absent. The sample records 250,000 to 350,000 clones, about 88% being singletons. Material: peripheral blood. All receptors derive from a human donor with COVID-19, enrolled during active disease. The donor label of this sample is uncertain. Each CDR3 is given with its conserved first and last residue. Each record gives: CDR3 length, D gene, J gene, V gene, clone size, CDR3 protein, CDR3 DNA. A D gene is named only where the DNA matches it firmly. For some rows the clone size is stated as once, few or many, or as a class when expanded; others skip it.

cdr3_length: 13; d_call: TRBD1; j_call: TRBJ1-1; v_call: TRBV9; clone_size: .; cdr3_aa: CASSRTGLTEAFF; cdr3_nt: TGTGCCAGCAGTCGGACAGGTCTCACTGAAGCTTTCTTT
cdr3_length: 15; d_call: .; j_call: TRBJ2-5; v_call: TRBV7-2; clone_size: .; cdr3_aa: CASSLLGSGQETQYF; cdr3_nt: TGTGCCAGCAGCTTGCTGGGTAGCGGACAAGAGACCCAGTACTTC
cdr3_length: 20; d_call: TRBD1; j_call: TRBJ2-3; v_call: TRBV5-5; clone_size: .; cdr3_aa: CASSLRNRGFEGLEGDTQYF; cdr3_nt: TGTGCCAGCAGCCTCAGGAACAGGGGGTTTGAGGGCCTCGAGGGAGATACGCAGTATTTT
cdr3_length: 18; d_call: TRBD1; j_call: TRBJ1-4; v_call: TRBV30; clone_size: .; cdr3_aa: CAWSRHPGGTGLFEGLFF; cdr3_nt: TGTGCCTGGAGCCGGCACCCCGGAGGGACAGGCCTTTTTGAGGGTCTGTTTTTT
cdr3_length: 13; d_call: TRBD1; j_call: TRBJ1-1; v_call: TRBV3-1/TRBV3-2; clone_size: once; cdr3_aa: CASSRDRGSEAFF; cdr3_nt: TGTGCCAGCAGCCGAGACAGGGGGAGTGAAGCTTTCTTT
cdr3_length: 14; d_call: TRBD2; j_call: TRBJ2-3; v_call: TRBV6-2/TRBV6-3; clone_size: .; cdr3_aa: CASSFTSGLDTQYF; cdr3_nt: TGTGCCAGCAGTTTTACTAGCGGATTAGATACGCAGTATTTT
cdr3_length: 18; d_call: TRBD1; j_call: TRBJ1-6; v_call: TRBV5-4; clone_size: .; cdr3_aa: CASSDRTGRPLNNSPLHF; cdr3_nt: TGTGCCAGCAGCGATCGGACAGGACGCCCACTAAATAATTCACCCCTCCACTTT
cdr3_length: 15; d_call: TRBD2; j_call: TRBJ2-5; v_call: TRBV6-2/TRBV6-3; clone_size: once; cdr3_aa: CASSYAASGWETQYF; cdr3_nt: TGTGCCAGCAGTTACGCGGCTAGCGGGTGGGAGACCCAGTACTTC
cdr3_length: 15; d_call: TRBD1; j_call: TRBJ1-2; v_call: TRBV6-5; clone_size: few; cdr3_aa: CASRTPGGRLNGYTF; cdr3_nt: TGTGCCAGCAGGACCCCAGGGGGCAGGCTGAATGGCTACACCTTC
cdr3_length: 12; d_call: .; j_call: TRBJ2-3; v_call: TRBV12-3/TRBV12-4; clone_size: few; cdr3_aa: CASNLATGIRYF; cdr3_nt: TGTGCCAGCAATTTAGCGACAGGAATTAGGTATTTT
cdr3_length: 11; d_call: TRBD1; j_call: TRBJ2-1; v_call: TRBV29-1; clone_size: .; cdr3_aa: CSVRGQGLSFF; cdr3_nt: TGCAGCGTTCGAGGACAGGGGTTGTCGTTCTTC
cdr3_length: 18; d_call: TRBD1; j_call: TRBJ2-6; v_call: TRBV7-9; clone_size: .; cdr3_aa: CASSRADRALTGANVLTF; cdr3_nt: TGTGCCAGCAGCCGAGCAGACAGGGCCCTGACTGGGGCCAACGTCCTGACTTTC
cdr3_length: 15; d_call: TRBD1; j_call: TRBJ2-1; v_call: TRBV5-1; clone_size: .; cdr3_aa: CASSAGTGAYNEQFF; cdr3_nt: TGCGCCAGCAGCGCCGGGACAGGGGCCTACAATGAGCAGTTCTTC
cdr3_length: 18; d_call: .; j_call: TRBJ1-5; v_call: TRBV15; clone_size: .; cdr3_aa: CATSRDVAGIHSNQPQHF; cdr3_nt: TGTGCCACCAGCAGAGATGTGGCAGGGATACATAGCAATCAGCCCCAGCATTTT
cdr3_length: 18; d_call: TRBD2; j_call: TRBJ2-1; v_call: TRBV3-1/TRBV3-2; clone_size: .; cdr3_aa: CASSPWGFASGSYNEQFF; cdr3_nt: TGTGCCAGCAGCCCCTGGGGGTTTGCTAGCGGGAGCTACAATGAGCAGTTCTTC
cdr3_length: 12; d_call: .; j_call: TRBJ2-7; v_call: TRBV5-1; clone_size: .; cdr3_aa: CASSPDLREQYF; cdr3_nt: TGCGCCAGCAGCCCCGACCTCAGGGAGCAGTACTTC
cdr3_length: 16; d_call: .; j_call: TRBJ2-1; v_call: TRBV21-1; clone_size: .; cdr3_aa: CASSKVVSGSYDEQFF; cdr3_nt: TGTGCCAGCAGCAAAGTGGTAAGCGGGAGTTACGATGAGCAGTTCTTC
cdr3_length: 18; d_call: .; j_call: TRBJ1-5; v_call: TRBV30; clone_size: .; cdr3_aa: CAWSITGIGFSSNQPQHF; cdr3_nt: TGTGCCTGGAGCATAACAGGGATTGGATTCTCCAGCAATCAGCCCCAGCATTTT
cdr3_length: 14; d_call: TRBD1; j_call: TRBJ2-2; v_call: TRBV28; clone_size: few; cdr3_aa: CASRGQGGTGELFF; cdr3_nt: TGTGCCAGCAGGGGACAGGGAGGGACCGGGGAGCTGTTTTTT
cdr3_length: 15; d_call: .; j_call: TRBJ2-5; v_call: TRBV2; clone_size: once; cdr3_aa: CASSADRYRQETQYF; cdr3_nt: TGTGCCAGCAGTGCGGACAGATATCGACAGGAGACCCAGTACTTC
cdr3_length: 14; d_call: TRBD1; j_call: TRBJ2-7; v_call: TRBV29-1; clone_size: .; cdr3_aa: CSVVRDRVGGEQYF; cdr3_nt: TGCAGCGTTGTAAGGGACAGGGTAGGGGGCGAGCAGTACTTC
cdr3_length: 14; d_call: .; j_call: TRBJ1-2; v_call: TRBV5-1; clone_size: .; cdr3_aa: CASSLADGLYGYTF; cdr3_nt: TGCGCCAGCAGCTTAGCGGACGGCCTCTATGGCTACACCTTC
cdr3_length: 14; d_call: .; j_call: TRBJ1-2; v_call: TRBV5-4; clone_size: .; cdr3_aa: CASSSGQTPYGYTF; cdr3_nt: TGTGCCAGCAGCTCCGGACAGACGCCCTATGGCTACACCTTC
cdr3_length: 13; d_call: TRBD2; j_call: TRBJ2-3; v_call: TRBV24-1; clone_size: many; cdr3_aa: CATQTSGLDTQYF; cdr3_nt: TGTGCCACCCAGACTAGCGGGCTTGATACGCAGTATTTT
cdr3_length: 13; d_call: .; j_call: TRBJ2-7; v_call: TRBV6-6; clone_size: .; cdr3_aa: CASDPGAGGEQYF; cdr3_nt: TGTGCCAGTGACCCAGGGGCCGGAGGCGAGCAGTACTTC
cdr3_length: 14; d_call: .; j_call: TRBJ2-3; v_call: TRBV5-4; clone_size: .; cdr3_aa: CASSSMTGTDTQYF; cdr3_nt: TGTGCCAGCAGCTCTATGACAGGCACAGATACGCAGTATTTT
cdr3_length: 15; d_call: TRBD2; j_call: TRBJ2-1; v_call: TRBV28; clone_size: .; cdr3_aa: CASSSSGTVFNEQFF; cdr3_nt: TGTGCCAGCAGTTCTAGCGGGACTGTCTTTAATGAGCAGTTCTTC
cdr3_length: 17; d_call: TRBD2; j_call: TRBJ2-1; v_call: TRBV28; clone_size: once; cdr3_aa: CASSLHPSGSVYNEQFF; cdr3_nt: TGTGCCAGCAGTTTGCATCCTAGCGGGAGTGTTTACAATGAGCAGTTCTTC
cdr3_length: 13; d_call: .; j_call: TRBJ1-1; v_call: TRBV7-9; clone_size: .; cdr3_aa: CASSRSGGTEAFF; cdr3_nt: TGTGCCAGCAGCCGAAGCGGGGGGACTGAAGCTTTCTTT
cdr3_length: 14; d_call: .; j_call: TRBJ2-6; v_call: TRBV2; clone_size: .; cdr3_aa: CASGQSRGANVLTF; cdr3_nt: TGTGCCAGTGGACAGTCTCGTGGGGCCAACGTCCTGACTTTC
cdr3_length: 16; d_call: TRBD2; j_call: TRBJ2-1; v_call: TRBV10-3; clone_size: .; cdr3_aa: CAISVAGNAGGNEQFF; cdr3_nt: TGTGCCATCAGTGTTGCGGGAAACGCCGGGGGGAATGAGCAGTTCTTC
cdr3_length: 12; d_call: .; j_call: TRBJ2-1; v_call: TRBV12-3/TRBV12-4; clone_size: once; cdr3_aa: CASSLSVNEQFF; cdr3_nt: TGTGCCAGCAGCCTGAGTGTAAATGAGCAGTTCTTC
cdr3_length: 13; d_call: .; j_call: TRBJ1-2; v_call: TRBV6-5; clone_size: .; cdr3_aa: CASSYPGNYGYTF; cdr3_nt: TGTGCCAGCAGTTACCCAGGCAACTATGGCTACACCTTC
cdr3_length: 15; d_call: TRBD2; j_call: TRBJ2-1; v_call: TRBV9; clone_size: .; cdr3_aa: CASRLEGTSDNEQFF; cdr3_nt: TGTGCCAGCAGGTTAGAAGGGACTAGCGACAATGAGCAGTTCTTC
cdr3_length: 12; d_call: TRBD1; j_call: TRBJ1-2; v_call: TRBV29-1; clone_size: .; cdr3_aa: CSVGQGVGGYTF; cdr3_nt: TGCAGCGTTGGGCAGGGGGTTGGGGGCTACACCTTC
cdr3_length: 15; d_call: TRBD2; j_call: TRBJ2-3; v_call: TRBV7-3; clone_size: once; cdr3_aa: CASSLSGRGTDTQYF; cdr3_nt: TGTGCCAGCAGCCTTAGCGGGAGGGGCACAGATACGCAGTATTTT
cdr3_length: 14; d_call: TRBD1; j_call: TRBJ2-3; v_call: TRBV2; clone_size: .; cdr3_aa: CASRPDRGLDTQYF; cdr3_nt: TGTGCCAGCAGACCGGACAGGGGGCTAGATACGCAGTATTTT
cdr3_length: 14; d_call: .; j_call: TRBJ1-5; v_call: TRBV28; clone_size: .; cdr3_aa: CASSPRLGNQPQHF; cdr3_nt: TGTGCCAGCAGTCCCAGACTGGGCAATCAGCCCCAGCATTTT
cdr3_length: 15; d_call: .; j_call: TRBJ1-3; v_call: TRBV19; clone_size: .; cdr3_aa: CASTQGQSSGNTIYF; cdr3_nt: TGTGCCAGTACCCAAGGACAGAGCTCTGGAAACACCATATATTTT
cdr3_length: 14; d_call: .; j_call: TRBJ1-2; v_call: TRBV27; clone_size: .; cdr3_aa: CASSLRGVGDGYTF; cdr3_nt: TGTGCCAGCAGTTTGCGGGGAGTCGGCGATGGCTACACCTTC
cdr3_length: 15; d_call: .; j_call: TRBJ2-7; v_call: TRBV21-1; clone_size: .; cdr3_aa: CASSEGTGAVCAQYF; cdr3_nt: TGTGCCAGCAGCGAAGGGACAGGGGCCGTATGCGCGCAGTACTTC
cdr3_length: 14; d_call: TRBD2; j_call: TRBJ2-7; v_call: TRBV9; clone_size: .; cdr3_aa: CASSATSGTVEQYF; cdr3_nt: TGTGCCAGCAGCGCAACTAGCGGGACGGTCGAGCAGTACTTC
cdr3_length: 16; d_call: .; j_call: TRBJ1-1; v_call: TRBV25-1; clone_size: once; cdr3_aa: CASSEYKREVNTEAFF; cdr3_nt: TGTGCCAGCAGTGAATATAAGCGGGAGGTGAACACTGAAGCTTTCTTT
cdr3_length: 14; d_call: .; j_call: TRBJ1-2; v_call: TRBV3-1/TRBV3-2; clone_size: once; cdr3_aa: CASSPSRGLYGYTF; cdr3_nt: TGTGCCAGCAGCCCAAGCCGGGGTTTATATGGCTACACCTTC
cdr3_length: 17; d_call: .; j_call: TRBJ1-2; v_call: TRBV6-1; clone_size: .; cdr3_aa: CASSENLPGLRDYGYTF; cdr3_nt: TGTGCCAGCAGTGAAAATCTACCAGGGCTTCGGGACTATGGCTACACCTTC
cdr3_length: 14; d_call: TRBD2; j_call: TRBJ2-1; v_call: TRBV6-4; clone_size: .; cdr3_aa: CASSPGTSSREQFF; cdr3_nt: TGTGCCAGCAGTCCGGGGACTAGCTCCAGAGAGCAGTTCTTC
cdr3_length: 12; d_call: TRBD1; j_call: TRBJ1-1; v_call: TRBV19; clone_size: .; cdr3_aa: CASSFQGESAFF; cdr3_nt: TGTGCCAGTAGTTTCCAGGGGGAATCAGCTTTCTTT
cdr3_length: 11; d_call: .; j_call: TRBJ1-5; v_call: TRBV6-6; clone_size: few; cdr3_aa: CASRSDQPQHF; cdr3_nt: TGTGCCAGCAGATCGGATCAGCCCCAGCATTTT
cdr3_length: 15; d_call: TRBD1; j_call: TRBJ1-1; v_call: TRBV2; clone_size: .; cdr3_aa: CASSERGQLNTEAFF; cdr3_nt: TGTGCCAGCAGTGAAAGGGGGCAGTTGAACACTGAAGCTTTCTTT
cdr3_length: 16; d_call: TRBD2; j_call: TRBJ2-7; v_call: TRBV18; clone_size: .; cdr3_aa: CASSPAGGGGVYEQYF; cdr3_nt: TGTGCCAGCTCCCCCGCCGGAGGCGGGGGGGTCTACGAGCAGTACTTC
cdr3_length: 14; d_call: .; j_call: TRBJ2-7; v_call: TRBV9; clone_size: .; cdr3_aa: CASSVGDLPYEQYF; cdr3_nt: TGTGCCAGCAGCGTAGGAGATCTTCCATACGAGCAGTACTTC
cdr3_length: 14; d_call: .; j_call: TRBJ2-3; v_call: TRBV5-6; clone_size: .; cdr3_aa: CASSLYQAGLQQYF; cdr3_nt: TGTGCCAGCAGCTTGTATCAGGCGGGGCTTCAACAGTATTTT
cdr3_length: 16; d_call: .; j_call: TRBJ2-2; v_call: TRBV19; clone_size: .; cdr3_aa: CASSSLTTFNTGELFF; cdr3_nt: TGTGCCAGTAGTTCCTTAACGACTTTTAACACCGGGGAGCTGTTTTTT
cdr3_length: 13; d_call: .; j_call: TRBJ1-1; v_call: TRBV6-2/TRBV6-3; clone_size: few; cdr3_aa: CASSSRRGTEAFF; cdr3_nt: TGTGCCAGCAGCTCAAGACGGGGCACTGAAGCTTTCTTT
cdr3_length: 15; d_call: .; j_call: TRBJ2-5; v_call: TRBV7-9; clone_size: .; cdr3_aa: CASSLRSALQETQYF; cdr3_nt: TGTGCCAGCAGCTTACGGAGCGCCCTACAAGAGACCCAGTACTTC
cdr3_length: 17; d_call: TRBD2; j_call: TRBJ2-1; v_call: TRBV4-3; clone_size: .; cdr3_aa: CASSQGLAGGENNEQFF; cdr3_nt: TGCGCCAGCAGCCAAGGACTAGCGGGAGGGGAAAACAATGAGCAGTTCTTC
cdr3_length: 12; d_call: .; j_call: TRBJ1-1; v_call: TRBV19; clone_size: .; cdr3_aa: CASSMRGTEAFF; cdr3_nt: TGTGCCAGTAGTATGAGAGGGACTGAAGCTTTCTTT
cdr3_length: 15; d_call: TRBD2; j_call: TRBJ2-1; v_call: TRBV6-5; clone_size: .; cdr3_aa: CASRVLAGVNNEQFF; cdr3_nt: TGTGCCAGCAGAGTACTAGCGGGAGTTAACAATGAGCAGTTCTTC
cdr3_length: 15; d_call: .; j_call: TRBJ2-7; v_call: TRBV7-8; clone_size: .; cdr3_aa: CASSLEGGATYEQYF; cdr3_nt: TGTGCCAGCAGCTTAGAAGGCGGCGCAACCTACGAGCAGTACTTC